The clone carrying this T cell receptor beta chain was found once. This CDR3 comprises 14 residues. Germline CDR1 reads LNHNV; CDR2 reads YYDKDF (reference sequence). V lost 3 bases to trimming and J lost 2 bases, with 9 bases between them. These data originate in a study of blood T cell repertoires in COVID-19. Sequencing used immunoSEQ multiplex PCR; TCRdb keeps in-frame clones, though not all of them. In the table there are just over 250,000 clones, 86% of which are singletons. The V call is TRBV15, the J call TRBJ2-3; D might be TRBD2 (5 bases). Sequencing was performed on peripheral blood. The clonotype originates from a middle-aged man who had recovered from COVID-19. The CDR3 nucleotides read TGTGCCACCAGCAGGGGAGACTTCACAGATACGCAGTATTTT. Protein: CATSRGDFTDTQYF.